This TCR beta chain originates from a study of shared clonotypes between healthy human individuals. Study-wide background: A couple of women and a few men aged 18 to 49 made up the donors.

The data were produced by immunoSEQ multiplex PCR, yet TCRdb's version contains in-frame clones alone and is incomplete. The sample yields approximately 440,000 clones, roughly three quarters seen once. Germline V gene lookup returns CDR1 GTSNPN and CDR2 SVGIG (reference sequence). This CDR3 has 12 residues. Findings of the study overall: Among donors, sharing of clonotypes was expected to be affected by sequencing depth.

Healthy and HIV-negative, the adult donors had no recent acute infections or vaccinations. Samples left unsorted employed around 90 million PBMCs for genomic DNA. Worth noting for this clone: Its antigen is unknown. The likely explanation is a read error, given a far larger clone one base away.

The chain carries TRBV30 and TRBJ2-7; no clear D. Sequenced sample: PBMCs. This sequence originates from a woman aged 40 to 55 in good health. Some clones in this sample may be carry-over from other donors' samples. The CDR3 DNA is TGTGCCTGGGGTGTTACACCCTACGAGCAGTACTTC. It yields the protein CAWGVTPYEQYF.